The subject of this entry is one TCR beta chain. Its antigen is as yet unknown. The data belong to a study of cytomegalovirus exposure and HLA in healthy donors. Whole-study results and caveats: One variant, a missense change in DCLRE1C, was linked in a later analysis to TCR beta V- and J-gene trimming.

Germline assignment: CDR1 SQVTM and CDR2 ANQGSEA. The CDR3 is 13 amino acids. PCR employed 60 Vbeta and 13 Jbeta primers. TCRdb's table, derived via immunoSEQ multiplex PCR, lists solely in-frame clones and lacks some. Among about 300,000 clones, roughly 90% were seen once, and the ten largest hold 3.5% to 4%. This chain connects TRBV29-1 to TRBJ2-5; D call uncertain. The clonotype was recovered from a middle-aged man in good health and CMV-seropositive. Sequences were obtained from PBMCs. The CDR3 sequence: CMAGLPGQETQYF. For the CDR3, the DNA is TGCATGGCCGGCCTCCCGGGCCAAGAGACCCAGTACTTC.